Below, one T cell receptor (beta chain) is given with its context. This sample is drawn from a study of STAT5B mutations in CD4+ large granular lymphocyte leukemia. The table came from immunoSEQ multiplex PCR; TCRdb's copy has only in-frame clones and leaves some out. The profile shows 25,000 to 35,000 clones, 71% of them singletons. The sequenced material came from CD4+ T cells from blood buffy coats. The sequence came from a human donor in good health.

The CDR3 is CSSRTGVNEQFF. In DNA, the CDR3 is TGCAGCTCCCGGACAGGGGTGAATGAGCAGTTCTTC. The chain is built from TRBV29-1 and TRBJ2-1; the match to TRBD1 covers 9 bases. V was pared by 8 bases and J by 7 bases, with 6 bases of the junction left unmatched. This CDR3 is built from 12 residues. Per germline, CDR1 SQVTM and CDR2 ANQGSEA.